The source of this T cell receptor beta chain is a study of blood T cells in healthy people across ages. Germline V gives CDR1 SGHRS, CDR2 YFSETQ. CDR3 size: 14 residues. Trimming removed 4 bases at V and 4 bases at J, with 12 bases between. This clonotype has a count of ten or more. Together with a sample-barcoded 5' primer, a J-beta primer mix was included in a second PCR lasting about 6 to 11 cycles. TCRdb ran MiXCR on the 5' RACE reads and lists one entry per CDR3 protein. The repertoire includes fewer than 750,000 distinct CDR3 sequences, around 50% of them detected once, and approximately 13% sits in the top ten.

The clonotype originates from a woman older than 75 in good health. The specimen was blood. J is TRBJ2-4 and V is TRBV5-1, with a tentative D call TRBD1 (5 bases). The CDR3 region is CASSTGRQKNIQYF. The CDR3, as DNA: TGCGCCAGCAGCACGGGTCGACAGAAAAACATTCAGTACTTC.